The clone carrying this TCR beta chain was counted at least ten times. Its antigen is unknown. Ophthalmopathic donors had moderate-to-severe activity, CAS ≥3 and NOSPECS ≥4, with disease that had lasted under 3 months. Trimming took 0 bases from V and 7 from J, leaving 10 bases between them. CDR3 length: 14 amino acids. These data originate in a study of Graves' ophthalmopathy and Graves' hyperthyroidism. Study-level points and caveats: This model predicted ophthalmopathy progression (sensitivity 70% to 71%, specificity about 72%). Ophthalmopathy and stable hyperthyroidism were discriminated by a 13-signature model, with about 90% sensitivity and about 82% specificity.

RNA transcripts were the template, and TCR beta CDR3 regions were amplified from them. HTBI primers served in a first-round RT-PCR, which a second-round multiplex PCR followed. TCRdb recomputed calls from the multiplex PCR reads with MiXCR, one row per CDR3 protein. The sample contains approximately 210,000 distinct CDR3 sequences, roughly 21% of which appear only once. Sequences were obtained from peripheral blood. The TCR originated in a woman between 50 and 59 years old with Graves' ophthalmopathy. The genes are TRBV12-3 or TRBV12-4 and TRBJ2-1; tentative D call: TRBD2 (6 bases). The CDR3 region is CASSLAGGPNEQFF. The CDR3 DNA sequence: TGTGCCAGCAGTTTAGCGGGAGGACCGAATGAGCAGTTCTTC.